A selection of T cell receptor beta chains follows, all from one sample in a study of OX40 agonist ivuxolimab in advanced cancers. The assay was immunoSEQ multiplex PCR, and TCRdb's table has in-frame clones only and misses some. The table has fewer than 70,000 clones, about 85% seen once. Sequenced material: CD4+ or CD8+ T cells sorted from blood, taken in a trial of the OX40 agonist ivuxolimab. The receptors were sampled from an adult with an advanced solid tumor such as melanoma, head and neck, liver or kidney cancer. The CDR3 runs from the conserved cysteine through the conserved F or W. A D gene is named only where the DNA matches it firmly. Not all rows give a size; the values are once, few, many and, for expanded clones, a class.

d_gene: NA; v_gene: TRBV7-2; abundance: NA; j_gene: TRBJ2-2; CDR3nt: TGTGCCAGCACCAACTGGGTCGGGGGCACCGGGGAGCTGTTTTTT; CDR3aa: CASTNWVGGTGELFF
d_gene: NA; v_gene: TRBV28; abundance: NA; j_gene: TRBJ2-2; CDR3nt: TGTGCCAGCAGTTTATCGGACAATTCCGGGGAGCTGTTTTTT; CDR3aa: CASSLSDNSGELFF
d_gene: NA; v_gene: TRBV4-1; abundance: NA; j_gene: TRBJ1-1; CDR3nt: TGCGCCAGCAGCCCCTTGGAGACGGCCAACACTGAAGCTTTCTTT; CDR3aa: CASSPLETANTEAFF
d_gene: NA; v_gene: TRBV19; abundance: NA; j_gene: TRBJ2-7; CDR3nt: TGTGCCAGTAGCACCGACAGGACACCGTCCTACGAGCAGTACTTC; CDR3aa: CASSTDRTPSYEQYF
d_gene: TRBD1; v_gene: TRBV7-9; abundance: NA; j_gene: TRBJ2-7; CDR3nt: TGTGCCAGCAGCACCGCCGGGACAGGGTTCTACGAGCAGTACTTC; CDR3aa: CASSTAGTGFYEQYF
d_gene: NA; v_gene: TRBV5-1; abundance: few; j_gene: TRBJ2-2; CDR3nt: TGCGCCAGCAGCTTGGGGCTGTCGAACACCGGGGAGCTGTTTTTT; CDR3aa: CASSLGLSNTGELFF
d_gene: TRBD2; v_gene: TRBV28; abundance: NA; j_gene: TRBJ2-1; CDR3nt: TGTGCCAGCAGTGGACTAGCGGGACAGGAGGATGAGCAGTTCTTC; CDR3aa: CASSGLAGQEDEQFF
d_gene: TRBD1; v_gene: TRBV9; abundance: many; j_gene: TRBJ1-4; CDR3nt: TGTGCCAGCAGCGTAGAAGCAGGGGGCAATGAAAAACTGTTTTTT; CDR3aa: CASSVEAGGNEKLFF
d_gene: TRBD1; v_gene: TRBV11-2; abundance: NA; j_gene: TRBJ2-7; CDR3nt: TGTGCCAGCAGCTTGGGCCGGGACAGGGTGGCCTACGAGCAGTACTTC; CDR3aa: CASSLGRDRVAYEQYF
d_gene: TRBD1; v_gene: TRBV7-8; abundance: NA; j_gene: TRBJ1-2; CDR3nt: TGTGCCAGCAGCTTCGGGACAGGGGTTTATGGCTACACCTTC; CDR3aa: CASSFGTGVYGYTF
d_gene: TRBD1; v_gene: TRBV7-3; abundance: NA; j_gene: TRBJ2-2; CDR3nt: TGTGCCAGCAGCTTAGACAGGGGGCCGAACACCGGGGAGCTGTTTTTT; CDR3aa: CASSLDRGPNTGELFF
d_gene: TRBD1; v_gene: TRBV5-1; abundance: NA; j_gene: TRBJ2-1; CDR3nt: TGCGCCAGCAGCGCGGGGACAGGGGGGTTAGGGAATGAGCAGTTCTTC; CDR3aa: CASSAGTGGLGNEQFF
d_gene: TRBD1; v_gene: TRBV5-1; abundance: once; j_gene: TRBJ1-4; CDR3nt: TGCGCCAGCAGCTTGACAGGGGGTAATGAAAAACTGTTTTTT; CDR3aa: CASSLTGGNEKLFF
d_gene: NA; v_gene: TRBV18; abundance: NA; j_gene: TRBJ2-7; CDR3nt: TGTGCCAGCTCACCACCAGAGAGCCGCAAGCAGTACTTC; CDR3aa: CASSPPESRKQYF
d_gene: NA; v_gene: TRBV28; abundance: few; j_gene: TRBJ2-7; CDR3nt: TGTGCCAGCAGTTTGTCCAGGCCCCCCTACGAGCAGTACTTC; CDR3aa: CASSLSRPPYEQYF
d_gene: NA; v_gene: TRBV14; abundance: NA; j_gene: TRBJ2-3; CDR3nt: TGTGCCAGCAGCCCAGGAGGGGAGAAGCAGTATTTT; CDR3aa: CASSPGGEKQYF
d_gene: NA; v_gene: TRBV29-1; abundance: once; j_gene: TRBJ2-5; CDR3nt: TGCAGCGTTGAAGGGTCAGAGACCCAGTACTTC; CDR3aa: CSVEGSETQYF
d_gene: NA; v_gene: TRBV2; abundance: NA; j_gene: TRBJ1-4; CDR3nt: TGTGCCAGCAGTGAGCTGACGGGGGTTAATGAAAAACTGTTTTTT; CDR3aa: CASSELTGVNEKLFF
d_gene: NA; v_gene: TRBV29-1; abundance: NA; j_gene: TRBJ1-2; CDR3nt: TGCAGCGTTGCGGGTGATCATGGCTACACCTTC; CDR3aa: CSVAGDHGYTF
d_gene: TRBD1; v_gene: TRBV9; abundance: NA; j_gene: TRBJ1-3; CDR3nt: TGTGCCAGCAGCTTAACGGGACAGGGCATTGACACCATATATTTT; CDR3aa: CASSLTGQGIDTIYF
d_gene: NA; v_gene: TRBV4-1; abundance: NA; j_gene: TRBJ2-7; CDR3nt: TGCGCCAGCAGCCAAGATCGACGATACGAGCAGTACTTC; CDR3aa: CASSQDRRYEQYF
d_gene: NA; v_gene: TRBV7-8; abundance: NA; j_gene: TRBJ2-7; CDR3nt: TGTGCCAGCAGCTTAGCGATGACAGGCTACGAGCAGTACTTC; CDR3aa: CASSLAMTGYEQYF
d_gene: TRBD2; v_gene: TRBV5-1; abundance: few; j_gene: TRBJ2-2; CDR3nt: TGCGCCAGCAGCGCCGACCCCGGGACTATATTCGGGGAGCTGTTTTTT; CDR3aa: CASSADPGTIFGELFF
d_gene: TRBD1; v_gene: TRBV11-1; abundance: NA; j_gene: TRBJ1-1; CDR3nt: TGTGCCAGCAGCTCCGGACAGGGGGCTCGAAACACTGAAGCTTTCTTT; CDR3aa: CASSSGQGARNTEAFF